The clone carrying this TCR beta chain has only a few counts. The antigen remains unidentified. Researchers used the Oncomine TCR Beta short-read assay to sequence DNA from cultured CD4+ T cells. TCRdb redid the calling of the PCR reads with MiXCR, one entry per CDR3 protein. The sample holds around 19,000 distinct CDR3 sequences; more than 40% are singletons and the top ten take roughly 4.2%. The sample belongs to a study of vaccination and CD4 T cells after COVID-19. This CDR3 has 16 residues. Per the germline V gene, CDR1 is MNHEY and CDR2 is SMNVEV (reference sequence). The trim removed 5 bases at V and 0 bases at J, leaving 7 bases unmatched. As for treatment: roughly 10-day PBMC culture with coronavirus spike peptide pools or control peptides (ViraFEST assay). Each of days 3 and 7 saw half the medium replaced by fresh IL-2 medium.

The sequence was obtained from a human donor who had recovered from COVID-19. The chain couples TRBV27 to TRBJ1-5; 7 bases fit TRBD1. Sequencing was performed on CD4+ T cells from blood, cultured in vitro. Written as DNA, the CDR3 is TGTGCCAGCAGTGCCTCCCGGGACAGTAGCAATCAGCCCCAGCATTTT. It yields the protein CASSASRDSSNQPQHF.